This T cell receptor (beta chain) is from a study of CD8+ T cells in alopecia areata. Study-level information: Each of the treated patients was given oral tofacitinib, 5 to 10 mg twice daily, for moderate-to-severe alopecia areata.

Germline values: CDR1 SGDLS, CDR2 YYNGEE. This CDR3 has 14 amino acids. V lost 3 bases and J lost 1, with 10 bases in between. A word on this clone: Its antigen is undetermined.

Regarding treatment: oral pan-JAK inhibitor, 5-10 mg twice daily. Lesional scalp punch biopsies and peripheral blood were collected from alopecia areata patients. Study-level points and caveats: Alopecia totalis/universalis scalp especially showed more expanded CD8+ clones than normal scalp.

In each case, RNA was isolated and then reverse transcribed into cDNA as the sequencing template. The method was immunoSEQ multiplex PCR; TCRdb's version includes in-frame clones alone and lacks a portion of them. This table holds 120,000 or so clones, about 61% found once. The chain combines TRBV9 with TRBJ2-5, with D tentatively TRBD1 or TRBD2 (5 bases each). The sequencing here drew on CD8+ T cells sorted from blood, taken at week 4, from a patient treated with tofacitinib. The source is a human donor with alopecia areata. The CDR3 DNA is TGTGCCAGCAGCGCCTCCGGGACCCAAGAGACCCAGTACTTC. Residues: CASSASGTQETQYF.